This note documents a single T cell receptor (beta chain) sequence. Within its sample, this clonotype is medium-sized (0.01 to 0.1%). Its cognate antigen has yet to be identified. Per-nucleotide qualities are absent, and no much larger clonotype sits a single base away. The library relied on 5' RACE. Sequenced on a NextSeq 500. The TCR library protocol attached a unique molecular identifier to each TCR cDNA molecule to allow correction of PCR and sequencing errors. Under the source paper's analysis protocol: TCR identification, UMI-based error correction and CDR3 extraction were performed with Decombinator tools. TCRs above a frequency of 2 per 1,000, corresponding to the top 1% of the tumor frequency distribution, were defined as expanded. Expanded tumor TCRs were classed as regional if statistically deemed absent (corrected P<0.05) from at least one tumor region, otherwise ubiquitous. Renyi diversity was calculated using the R vegan package after each repertoire was subsampled 100 times to 5,000 TCRs. CDR3 similarity networks were built from amino acid triplet string-kernel similarity, with CDR3s being connected when pairwise similarity was above 0.82. TCRdb trimmed the raw reads at Q25, called clones with MiXCR and kept productive beta chains. All rows with the same CDR3 protein become a single entry with the most common DNA and genes. The V and J calls shown here were made by TCRdb, not taken from the authors' results. The sample table shows some 6,900 distinct CDR3 sequences, and over 12% are seen once. The ten largest clonotypes hold 9.8% of the sample.

These data belong to a study of spatial heterogeneity in lung cancer (dated by TCRdb to about 2019). Turning to the overall study: More beta-chain than alpha-chain transcripts were consistently detected, likely reflecting higher beta-chain transcript abundance. In tumor regions, TCR transcript counts showed a strong correlation with a T cell transcriptional module score derived from matched bulk RNA-seq. In the raw uncorrected reads, each unique combination of TCR and UMI appeared more than ten times on average. The study quantitatively compared TCR alpha and beta repertoires across multiple tumor regions, matched nontumor lung and blood in non-small cell lung cancer. Nonsynonymous mutation counts, determined by whole-exome sequencing of tumor tissue, were related to features of the TCR repertoire. Both alpha and beta chains were TCR-sequenced in 210 or so tumor regions, approximately 64 matched nontumor lung samples and 55 to 60 PBMC samples obtained at surgery.

Findings and caveats that apply to the study as a whole: Estimated TCR-seq coverage of tumor T cells was only roughly 7.3% for alpha chains and about 12% for beta chains. Confirming at a functional level the hypothesis that regional TCRs recognize regional mutations was considered to require additional single-cell paired TCR alpha and beta sequencing. Counts of ubiquitous and regional expanded TCRs correlated with counts of ubiquitous and regional nonsynonymous mutations, respectively. A correlation was observed between the number of expanded intratumoral alpha and beta TCRs and the tumor nonsynonymous mutation count.

What the time point label conveys for this sample: sample taken at primary tumor resection. Samples were obtained from approximately 70 patients with early-stage, untreated non-small cell lung cancer from the lung TRACERx cohort. Whole RNA extracted from tumor and nontumor lung tissue, or from cryopreserved PBMC samples, was used for TCR sequencing without cell sorting. Only patients for whom sufficient RNA was available from at least two tumor regions were selected for TCR sequencing. Before selection, tumor and adjacent nontumor lung specimens were reviewed by a lung pathologist. Including the terminal cysteine and phenylalanine, the CDR3 comprises 12 residues. Solely the CDR3 DNA is kept, with 36 bases framed from the first base. For this chain, trimming is 4 bases at the V end and 2 bases at the J end, and the number of junction bases without a gene match is 2. Sequences SQVTM (CDR1) and ANQGSEA (CDR2) are obtained from the germline V gene.

The starting material was lung tumor tissue, obtained at surgery. The chain links TRBV29-1 with TRBJ2-7; 7 bases in the junction line up with TRBD1. The sequence was collected from a male donor with early-stage non-small cell lung cancer. The CDR3 has the sequence CSVAGQTYEQYF. At the DNA level, the sequence is TGCAGCGTTGCGGGACAGACCTACGAGCAGTACTTC.